This entry concerns a single T cell receptor beta chain. Antigen unknown. A much more abundant neighbour one base away suggests this may be a read error. The data derive from a study of T cells in Graves' hyperthyroidism and ophthalmopathy. RNA transcripts were the template for amplifying TCR beta CDR3 regions. RT-PCR in the first round (using the HTBI primer set) targeted the TCR CDR3. Using its own MiXCR run on the multiplex PCR reads, TCRdb lists one record per CDR3 protein. This sample yields approximately 330,000 distinct CDR3 sequences, of which roughly a fifth are seen a single time; less than 65% belongs to the top ten. The CDR3 extends over 14 amino acids. The germline gives CDR1 KGHSH, CDR2 LQKENI. Overall study findings and caveats: A 13 V-J model separated ophthalmopathy from stable hyperthyroidism. Among clonotypes expanded in thyroid above 0.001, most were also found in blood.

Disease duration under 2 months; hyperthyroidism patients were aged 18 to 65. The V gene is TRBV18, the J gene TRBJ2-4; D remains unclear. The sequence derives from a woman aged 50 to 60 with Graves' hyperthyroidism. The sequencing input was blood. CDR3 in DNA: TGTGCCGGCTCGCCGATAGAAACCAAAAACATTCAGTACTTC. Its translation is CAGSPIETKNIQYF.